A selection of T cell receptor beta chains follows, all from one sample in a study of CD8 T cells in ankylosing spondylitis. TCRdb re-called the 5' RACE reads with MiXCR, one entry per CDR3 protein. In the table there are some 100,000 distinct CDR3 sequences, about 8% of which are singletons. Sequenced sample: blood, either unsorted or a sorted T cell fraction (not recorded which). The receptor source for this set is a male donor with ankylosing spondylitis or in good health (not recorded which). CDR3s include the opening cysteine and the closing phenylalanine or tryptophan. Fields, in order: D gene, J gene, clone size, V gene, CDR3 protein, CDR3 DNA. D genes are given only for firm matches. Size is stated for part of the rows, as once, few or many counts, or as a class when the clone is expanded.

D gene: NA; J gene: TRBJ2-3; clone size: many; V gene: TRBV19; CDR3 protein: CASGKEADTQYF; CDR3 DNA: TGTGCCAGTGGGAAGGAGGCAGATACGCAGTATTTT
D gene: NA; J gene: TRBJ1-2; clone size: many; V gene: TRBV7-2; CDR3 protein: CASTTPPGGLGYTF; CDR3 DNA: TGTGCCAGCACCACTCCCCCTGGTGGGCTTGGCTACACCTTC
D gene: TRBD2; J gene: TRBJ2-3; clone size: many; V gene: TRBV7-2; CDR3 protein: CASSLTSGRATDTQYF; CDR3 DNA: TGTGCCAGCAGCCTAACTAGCGGGAGGGCTACAGATACGCAGTATTTT
D gene: TRBD1; J gene: TRBJ2-4; clone size: many; V gene: TRBV20-1; CDR3 protein: CSARGTGKNIQYF; CDR3 DNA: TGCAGTGCTAGGGGGACAGGGAAGAACATTCAGTACTTC
D gene: TRBD2; J gene: TRBJ2-3; clone size: once; V gene: TRBV7-2; CDR3 protein: CTSSLGLAGGADTQYF; CDR3 DNA: TGTACCAGCAGCCTCGGACTAGCGGGAGGGGCAGATACGCAGTATTTT
D gene: TRBD2; J gene: TRBJ2-7; clone size: NA; V gene: TRBV4-3; CDR3 protein: CASSQDQTSGAYEQYF; CDR3 DNA: TGCGCCAGCAGCCAAGATCAAACTAGCGGGGCCTACGAGCAGTACTTC
D gene: NA; J gene: TRBJ2-7; clone size: many; V gene: TRBV5-1; CDR3 protein: CASSLFGAHEQYF; CDR3 DNA: TGCGCCAGCAGCTTGTTTGGGGCCCACGAGCAGTACTTC
D gene: NA; J gene: TRBJ2-1; clone size: many; V gene: TRBV6-2/TRBV6-3; CDR3 protein: CASSYSIVQSYNEQFF; CDR3 DNA: TGTGCCAGCAGTTACTCTATAGTCCAGTCCTACAATGAGCAGTTCTTC
D gene: TRBD2; J gene: TRBJ2-5; clone size: many; V gene: TRBV20-1; CDR3 protein: CSAGLVETQYF; CDR3 DNA: TGCAGTGCTGGACTAGTCGAGACCCAGTACTTC
D gene: TRBD1; J gene: TRBJ1-2; clone size: many; V gene: TRBV12-3/TRBV12-4; CDR3 protein: CAIANRGNGYTF; CDR3 DNA: TGTGCCATAGCGAACAGGGGGAATGGCTACACCTTC
D gene: TRBD2; J gene: TRBJ2-1; clone size: many; V gene: TRBV6-5; CDR3 protein: CASSSRGLARSYNEQFF; CDR3 DNA: TGTGCCAGCAGTTCCAGAGGACTAGCTCGGTCCTACAATGAGCAGTTCTTC
D gene: NA; J gene: TRBJ2-5; clone size: few; V gene: TRBV19; CDR3 protein: CASTGSQETQYF; CDR3 DNA: TGTGCCAGTACCGGCTCTCAAGAGACCCAGTACTTC
D gene: NA; J gene: TRBJ1-4; clone size: many; V gene: TRBV18; CDR3 protein: CASSQGANEKLFF; CDR3 DNA: TGTGCCAGCTCACAGGGGGCTAATGAAAAACTGTTTTTT
D gene: TRBD2; J gene: TRBJ2-1; clone size: few; V gene: TRBV2; CDR3 protein: CASVASGYNEQFF; CDR3 DNA: TGTGCCAGCGTGGCTAGCGGTTACAATGAGCAGTTCTTC
D gene: NA; J gene: TRBJ2-1; clone size: few; V gene: TRBV4-1; CDR3 protein: CASSQNLVSSYNEQFF; CDR3 DNA: TGCGCCAGCAGCCAGAATTTAGTGAGCTCCTACAATGAGCAGTTCTTC
D gene: NA; J gene: TRBJ1-5; clone size: many; V gene: TRBV7-9; CDR3 protein: CASSSISGGEGNQPQHF; CDR3 DNA: TGTGCCAGCAGCTCCATTTCGGGGGGCGAGGGCAATCAGCCCCAGCATTTT
D gene: TRBD1; J gene: TRBJ1-6; clone size: few; V gene: TRBV7-2; CDR3 protein: CASSTRDRENSPLHF; CDR3 DNA: TGTGCCAGCAGCACCCGGGACAGGGAAAATTCACCCCTCCACTTT
D gene: NA; J gene: TRBJ2-3; clone size: many; V gene: TRBV11-3; CDR3 protein: CASSSLDSTDTQYF; CDR3 DNA: TGTGCCAGCAGCTCCCTCGACAGCACAGATACGCAGTATTTT
D gene: TRBD2; J gene: TRBJ2-3; clone size: many; V gene: TRBV11-2; CDR3 protein: CASSSTRTSGGAGDTQYF; CDR3 DNA: TGTGCCAGCAGCTCTACAAGGACTAGCGGGGGGGCGGGAGATACGCAGTATTTT
D gene: NA; J gene: TRBJ1-1; clone size: NA; V gene: TRBV6-2/TRBV6-3; CDR3 protein: CASRWTLNTEAFF; CDR3 DNA: TGTGCCAGCAGATGGACGCTGAACACTGAAGCTTTCTTT
D gene: TRBD1; J gene: TRBJ1-1; clone size: many; V gene: TRBV7-2; CDR3 protein: CASRRTQGARTEAFF; CDR3 DNA: TGTGCCAGCAGACGTACACAGGGGGCTCGCACTGAAGCTTTCTTT
D gene: NA; J gene: TRBJ2-1; clone size: many; V gene: TRBV9; CDR3 protein: CASSERAGPYNEQFF; CDR3 DNA: TGTGCCAGCAGCGAGCGAGCGGGTCCCTACAATGAGCAGTTCTTC
D gene: TRBD2; J gene: TRBJ2-1; clone size: many; V gene: TRBV6-2/TRBV6-3; CDR3 protein: CASSYSLRAGANEQFF; CDR3 DNA: TGTGCCAGCAGTTACTCGCTTCGAGCGGGAGCCAATGAGCAGTTCTTC
D gene: TRBD1; J gene: TRBJ1-1; clone size: many; V gene: TRBV20-1; CDR3 protein: CSTQTTGGNTEAFF; CDR3 DNA: TGCAGTACTCAAACGACAGGGGGCAACACTGAAGCTTTCTTT
D gene: NA; J gene: TRBJ2-1; clone size: many; V gene: TRBV12-3/TRBV12-4; CDR3 protein: CASRWTENEQFF; CDR3 DNA: TGTGCCAGCAGATGGACCGAAAATGAGCAGTTCTTC
D gene: NA; J gene: TRBJ2-3; clone size: NA; V gene: TRBV11-1; CDR3 protein: CASSFPADGDTQYF; CDR3 DNA: TGTGCCAGCAGCTTTCCCGCCGACGGAGATACGCAGTATTTT
D gene: TRBD1; J gene: TRBJ1-4; clone size: many; V gene: TRBV4-2; CDR3 protein: CASSQVSPGQVLTKREKLFF; CDR3 DNA: TGTGCCAGCAGCCAAGTTTCCCCAGGACAGGTCCTAACGAAACGTGAAAAACTGTTTTTT
D gene: NA; J gene: TRBJ2-7; clone size: NA; V gene: TRBV12-3/TRBV12-4; CDR3 protein: CASSRSNSYEQYF; CDR3 DNA: TGTGCCAGCAGCCGATCCAACTCCTACGAGCAGTACTTC
D gene: TRBD2; J gene: TRBJ2-1; clone size: NA; V gene: TRBV5-1; CDR3 protein: CASSLGLAGGRPTYNEQFF; CDR3 DNA: TGCGCCAGCAGCTTGGGACTAGCGGGAGGGAGGCCCACCTACAATGAGCAGTTCTTC
D gene: TRBD1; J gene: TRBJ1-1; clone size: many; V gene: TRBV4-1; CDR3 protein: CASSQSGQMNTEAFF; CDR3 DNA: TGCGCCAGCAGCCAATCGGGACAGATGAACACTGAAGCTTTCTTT
D gene: TRBD2; J gene: TRBJ2-3; clone size: many; V gene: TRBV3-1; CDR3 protein: CASSERGLNPTDTQYF; CDR3 DNA: TGTGCCAGCAGCGAAAGGGGACTAAATCCCACAGATACGCAGTATTTT
D gene: NA; J gene: TRBJ1-1; clone size: NA; V gene: TRBV7-3; CDR3 protein: CASSSGAANTEAFF; CDR3 DNA: TGTGCCAGCAGCTCCGGTGCTGCGAACACTGAAGCTTTCTTT
D gene: TRBD2; J gene: TRBJ2-3; clone size: many; V gene: TRBV29-1; CDR3 protein: CSVGTSGVDTQYF; CDR3 DNA: TGCAGCGTCGGGACTAGCGGTGTAGATACGCAGTATTTT
D gene: NA; J gene: TRBJ2-5; clone size: NA; V gene: TRBV7-9; CDR3 protein: CASSLVPEKETQYF; CDR3 DNA: TGTGCCAGCAGCTTAGTTCCGGAAAAAGAGACCCAGTACTTC
D gene: NA; J gene: TRBJ1-4; clone size: many; V gene: TRBV7-2; CDR3 protein: CASSSGGGIEKLFF; CDR3 DNA: TGTGCCAGCAGCTCCGGAGGGGGTATTGAAAAACTGTTTTTT
D gene: TRBD2; J gene: TRBJ2-5; clone size: many; V gene: TRBV20-1; CDR3 protein: CSARDRGTSGRARGTQYF; CDR3 DNA: TGCAGTGCTAGAGATAGGGGGACTAGCGGGAGGGCCCGCGGAACCCAGTACTTC
D gene: TRBD1; J gene: TRBJ2-7; clone size: many; V gene: TRBV5-1; CDR3 protein: CASSLAGTGEFEQYF; CDR3 DNA: TGCGCCAGCAGCTTGGCCGGGACAGGGGAGTTCGAGCAGTACTTC
D gene: NA; J gene: TRBJ1-1; clone size: many; V gene: TRBV12-3/TRBV12-4; CDR3 protein: CASFVTVNTEAFF; CDR3 DNA: TGTGCCAGCTTCGTAACAGTGAACACTGAAGCTTTCTTT
D gene: TRBD2; J gene: TRBJ2-1; clone size: many; V gene: TRBV7-7; CDR3 protein: CASSLGLAGRNEQFF; CDR3 DNA: TGTGCTAGCAGCCTGGGACTAGCGGGAAGGAATGAGCAGTTCTTC
D gene: NA; J gene: TRBJ2-7; clone size: many; V gene: TRBV4-1; CDR3 protein: CASSQGDSGSFEQYF; CDR3 DNA: TGCGCCAGCAGCCAAGGGGACAGCGGGAGTTTCGAGCAGTACTTC
D gene: NA; J gene: TRBJ2-1; clone size: many; V gene: TRBV5-6; CDR3 protein: CASTLQTGENRGARAFF; CDR3 DNA: TGTGCCAGCACCCTTCAAACGGGTGAGAATCGCGGAGCCCGGGCGTTCTTC
D gene: TRBD1; J gene: TRBJ1-2; clone size: few; V gene: TRBV7-2; CDR3 protein: CASSLQGAPYGYTF; CDR3 DNA: TGTGCCAGCAGCTTGCAGGGGGCGCCCTATGGCTACACCTTC
D gene: TRBD2; J gene: TRBJ2-7; clone size: few; V gene: TRBV29-1; CDR3 protein: CSVELAGSYEQYF; CDR3 DNA: TGCAGCGTTGAACTAGCGGGCTCCTACGAGCAGTACTTC
D gene: NA; J gene: TRBJ2-3; clone size: many; V gene: TRBV5-1; CDR3 protein: CASSRESDTQYF; CDR3 DNA: TGCGCCAGCTCTCGGGAGTCAGATACGCAGTATTTT
D gene: NA; J gene: TRBJ2-2; clone size: NA; V gene: TRBV11-3; CDR3 protein: CASSLDDTGELFF; CDR3 DNA: TGTGCCAGCAGCTTAGATGACACGGGGGAGCTGTTTTTT
D gene: NA; J gene: TRBJ2-6; clone size: NA; V gene: TRBV4-2; CDR3 protein: CASSQGDVSGANVLTF; CDR3 DNA: TGTGCCAGCAGCCAAGGAGACGTCTCTGGGGCCAACGTCCTGACTTTC
D gene: TRBD1; J gene: TRBJ1-2; clone size: many; V gene: TRBV4-3; CDR3 protein: CASSLWGQGEVGYTF; CDR3 DNA: TGCGCCAGCAGCCTTTGGGGACAGGGGGAAGTTGGCTACACCTTC